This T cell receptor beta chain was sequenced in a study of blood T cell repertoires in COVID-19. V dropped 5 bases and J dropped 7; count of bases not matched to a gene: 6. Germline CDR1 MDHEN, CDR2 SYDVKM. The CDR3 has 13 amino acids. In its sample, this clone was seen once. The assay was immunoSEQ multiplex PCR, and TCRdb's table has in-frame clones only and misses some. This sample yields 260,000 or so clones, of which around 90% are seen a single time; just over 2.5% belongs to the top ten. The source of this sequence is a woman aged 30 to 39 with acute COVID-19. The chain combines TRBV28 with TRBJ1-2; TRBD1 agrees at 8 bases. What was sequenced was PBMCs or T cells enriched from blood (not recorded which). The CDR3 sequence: CASSPSGGSGYTF. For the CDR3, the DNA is TGTGCCAGCAGTCCCTCAGGGGGCTCTGGCTACACCTTC.